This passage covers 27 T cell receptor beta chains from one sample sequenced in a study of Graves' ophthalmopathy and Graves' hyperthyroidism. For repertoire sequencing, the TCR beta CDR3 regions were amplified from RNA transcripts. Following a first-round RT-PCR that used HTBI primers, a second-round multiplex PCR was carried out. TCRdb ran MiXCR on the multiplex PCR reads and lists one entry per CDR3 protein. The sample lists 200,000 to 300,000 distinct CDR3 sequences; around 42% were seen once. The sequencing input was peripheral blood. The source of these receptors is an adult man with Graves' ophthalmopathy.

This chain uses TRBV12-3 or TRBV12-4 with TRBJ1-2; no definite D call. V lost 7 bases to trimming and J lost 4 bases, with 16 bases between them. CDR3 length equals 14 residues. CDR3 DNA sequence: TGTGCCAGCACCGACTTGGAGGGTGGCTATGGCTACACCTTC. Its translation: CASTDLEGGYGYTF.

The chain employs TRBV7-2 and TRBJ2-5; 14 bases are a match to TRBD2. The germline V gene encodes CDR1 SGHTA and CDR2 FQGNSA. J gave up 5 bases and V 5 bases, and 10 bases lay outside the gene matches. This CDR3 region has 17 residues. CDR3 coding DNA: TGTGCCAGCAGCAAAGGGACTAGCGGGAGCGGTCTGGAGACCCAGTACTTC. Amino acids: CASSKGTSGSGLETQYF.

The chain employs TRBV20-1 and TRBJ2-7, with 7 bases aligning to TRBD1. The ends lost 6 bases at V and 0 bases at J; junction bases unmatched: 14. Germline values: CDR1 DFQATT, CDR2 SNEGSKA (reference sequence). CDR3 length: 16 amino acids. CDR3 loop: CSASSPTGSGSYEQYF. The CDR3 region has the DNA TGCAGTGCCTCATCGCCGACAGGGTCAGGCTCCTACGAGCAGTACTTC.

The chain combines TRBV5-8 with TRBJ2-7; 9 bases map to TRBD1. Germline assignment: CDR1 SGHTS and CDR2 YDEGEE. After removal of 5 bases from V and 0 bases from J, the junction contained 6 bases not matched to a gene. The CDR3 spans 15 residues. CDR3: CASRPKGQGSYEQYF. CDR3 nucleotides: TGTGCCAGCAGACCCAAGGGACAGGGCTCCTACGAGCAGTACTTC.

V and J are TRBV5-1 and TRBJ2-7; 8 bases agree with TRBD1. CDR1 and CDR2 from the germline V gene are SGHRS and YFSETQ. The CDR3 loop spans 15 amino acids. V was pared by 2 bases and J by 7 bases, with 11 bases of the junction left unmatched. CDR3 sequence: CASSFVAGGRREQYF. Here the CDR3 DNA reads TGCGCCAGCAGCTTTGTTGCAGGGGGCAGGAGAGAGCAGTACTTC.

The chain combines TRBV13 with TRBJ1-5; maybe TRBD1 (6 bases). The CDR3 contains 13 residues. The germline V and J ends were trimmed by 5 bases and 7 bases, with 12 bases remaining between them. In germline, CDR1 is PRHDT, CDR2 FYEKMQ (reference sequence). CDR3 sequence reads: CASSEQGAQPQHF. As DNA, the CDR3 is TGTGCCAGCAGCGAACAGGGAGCACAGCCCCAGCATTTT.

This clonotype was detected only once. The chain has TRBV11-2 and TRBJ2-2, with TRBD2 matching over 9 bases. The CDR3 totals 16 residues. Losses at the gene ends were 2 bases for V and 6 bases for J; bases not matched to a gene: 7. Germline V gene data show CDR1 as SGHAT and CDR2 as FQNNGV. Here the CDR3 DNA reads TGTGCCAGCAGCTTATTGGGCGGGGGGGCTCCCGGGGAGCTGTTTTTT. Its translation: CASSLLGGGAPGELFF.

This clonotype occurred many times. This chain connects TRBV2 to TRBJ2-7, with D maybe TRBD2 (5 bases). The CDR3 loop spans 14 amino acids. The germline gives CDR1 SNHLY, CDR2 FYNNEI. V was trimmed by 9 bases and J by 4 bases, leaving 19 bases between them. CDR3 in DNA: TGTGCCAGTGCCCTGTCTCGGGGATTGTACGAGCAGTACTTC. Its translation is CASALSRGLYEQYF.

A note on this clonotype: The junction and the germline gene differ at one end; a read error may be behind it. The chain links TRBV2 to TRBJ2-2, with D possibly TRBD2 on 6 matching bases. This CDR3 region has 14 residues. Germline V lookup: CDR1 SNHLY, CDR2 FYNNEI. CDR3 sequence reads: CASSSDGNTGGLFF. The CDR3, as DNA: TGTGCCAGCAGCTCTGACGGGAACACCGGGGGGCTGTTTTTT.

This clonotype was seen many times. This chain's CDR3 is CASSPSGRLVEQYF. The CDR3 nucleotides read TGTGCCAGCAGCCCTAGCGGGAGGTTGGTCGAGCAGTACTTC. This sequence joins TRBV7-9 and TRBJ2-7; TRBD2 matches at 11 bases. The CDR3 extends over 14 amino acids. The V and J ends lost 5 bases and 6 bases, in that order; junction bases with no gene match: 6. Per germline, CDR1 SEHNR and CDR2 FQNEAQ (reference sequence).

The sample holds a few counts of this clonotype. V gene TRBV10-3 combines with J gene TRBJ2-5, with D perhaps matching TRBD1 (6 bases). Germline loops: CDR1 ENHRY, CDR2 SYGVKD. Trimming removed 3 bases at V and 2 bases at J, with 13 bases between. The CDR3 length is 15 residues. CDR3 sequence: CAISEQDRRQETQYF. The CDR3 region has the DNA TGTGCCATCAGTGAACAGGACAGAAGACAAGAGACCCAGTACTTC.

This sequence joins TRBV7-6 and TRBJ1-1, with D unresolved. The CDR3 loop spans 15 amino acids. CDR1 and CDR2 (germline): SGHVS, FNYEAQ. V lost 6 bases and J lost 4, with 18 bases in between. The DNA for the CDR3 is TGTGCCAGCAGGCGGGAGCTGCGCTTGGGCACTGAAGCTTTCTTT. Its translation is CASRRELRLGTEAFF.

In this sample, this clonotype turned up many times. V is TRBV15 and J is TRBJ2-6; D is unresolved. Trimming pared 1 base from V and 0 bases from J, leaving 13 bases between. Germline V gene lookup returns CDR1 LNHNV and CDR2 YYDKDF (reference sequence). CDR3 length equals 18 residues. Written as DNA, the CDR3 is TGTGCCACCAGCAGAGTCTTTAGTATCTCCTCTGGGGCCAACGTCCTGACTTTC. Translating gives CATSRVFSISSGANVLTF.

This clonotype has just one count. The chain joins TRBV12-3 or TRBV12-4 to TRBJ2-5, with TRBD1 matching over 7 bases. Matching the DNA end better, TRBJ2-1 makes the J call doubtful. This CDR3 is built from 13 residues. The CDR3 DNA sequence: TGTGCCAGCAGCCTACAGGGGCACAATGAGCAGTTCTTC. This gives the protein CASSLQGHNEQFF.

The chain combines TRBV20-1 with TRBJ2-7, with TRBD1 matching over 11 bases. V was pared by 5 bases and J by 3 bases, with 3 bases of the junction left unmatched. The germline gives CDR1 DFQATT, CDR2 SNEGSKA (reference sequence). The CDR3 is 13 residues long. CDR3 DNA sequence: TGCAGTGCTCGGACAGGGGGCATCTACGAGCAGTACTTC. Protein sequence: CSARTGGIYEQYF.

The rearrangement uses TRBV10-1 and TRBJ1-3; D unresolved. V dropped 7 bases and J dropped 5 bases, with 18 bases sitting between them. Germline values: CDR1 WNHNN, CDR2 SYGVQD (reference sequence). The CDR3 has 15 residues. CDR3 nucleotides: TGCGCCAGCATTTTCCGGGAACGACTCAGAAACACCATATATTTT. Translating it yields CASIFRERLRNTIYF.

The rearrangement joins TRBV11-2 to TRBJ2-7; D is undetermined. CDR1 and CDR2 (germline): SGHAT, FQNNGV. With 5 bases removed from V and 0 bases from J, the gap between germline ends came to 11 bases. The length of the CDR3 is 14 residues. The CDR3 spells CASSRARVSYEQYF. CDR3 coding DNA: TGTGCCAGCAGCCGCGCCAGAGTCTCCTACGAGCAGTACTTC. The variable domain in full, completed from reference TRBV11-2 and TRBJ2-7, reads EAGVAQSPRYKIIEKRQSVAFWCNPISGHATLYWYQQILGQGPKLLIQFQNNGVVDDSQLPKDRFSAERLKGVDSTLKIQPAKLEDSAVYLCASSRARVSYEQYFGPGTRLTVT.

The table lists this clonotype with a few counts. CDR3 in amino acids: CASSLQFVRVAGELFF. CDR3 in DNA: TGTGCCAGCAGCTTACAGTTCGTTCGGGTAGCCGGGGAGCTGTTTTTT. This chain links TRBV5-6 with TRBJ2-2; the D is unclear. Germline V gives CDR1 SGHDT, CDR2 YYEEEE. The CDR3 runs 16 residues. Between the trimmed V and J ends, which lost 2 bases and 6 bases, there was a span of 17 bases. Drawing the rest from reference TRBV5-6 and TRBJ2-2, the complete variable domain is DAGVTQSPTHLIKTRGQQVTLRCSPKSGHDTVSWYQQALGQGPQFIFQYYEEEERQRGNFPDRFSGHQFPNYSSELNVNALLLGDSALYLCASSLQFVRVAGELFFGEGSRLTVL.

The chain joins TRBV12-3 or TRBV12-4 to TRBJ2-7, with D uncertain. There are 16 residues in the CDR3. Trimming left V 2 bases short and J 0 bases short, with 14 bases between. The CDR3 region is CASSLKDTSSSYEQYF. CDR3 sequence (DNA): TGTGCCAGCAGTTTAAAAGACACCAGTTCCTCCTACGAGCAGTACTTC.

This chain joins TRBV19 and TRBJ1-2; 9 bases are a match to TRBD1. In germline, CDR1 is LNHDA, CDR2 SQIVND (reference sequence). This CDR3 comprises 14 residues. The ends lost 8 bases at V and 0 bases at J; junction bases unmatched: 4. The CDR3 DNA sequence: TGTGCCAGTCGGACAGGGGACTCTAACTATGGCTACACCTTC. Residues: CASRTGDSNYGYTF. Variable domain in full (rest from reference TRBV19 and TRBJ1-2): DGGITQSPKYLFRKEGQNVTLSCEQNLNHDAMYWYRQDPGQGLRLIYYSQIVNDFQKGDIAEGYSVSREKKESFPLTVTSAQKNPTAFYLCASRTGDSNYGYTFGSGTRLTVV.

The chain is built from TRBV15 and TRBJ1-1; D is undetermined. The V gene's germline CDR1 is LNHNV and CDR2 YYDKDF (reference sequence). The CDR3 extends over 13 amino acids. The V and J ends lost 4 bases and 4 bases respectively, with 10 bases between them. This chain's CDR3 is CATSKYRGTEAFF. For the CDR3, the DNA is TGTGCCACCAGCAAATATCGGGGCACTGAAGCTTTCTTT.

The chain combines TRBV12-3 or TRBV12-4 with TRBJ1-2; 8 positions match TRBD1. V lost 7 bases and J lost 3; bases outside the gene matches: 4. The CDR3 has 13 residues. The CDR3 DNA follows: TGTGCCAGCAACGGACAGGGTGACTATGGCTACACCTTC. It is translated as CASNGQGDYGYTF.

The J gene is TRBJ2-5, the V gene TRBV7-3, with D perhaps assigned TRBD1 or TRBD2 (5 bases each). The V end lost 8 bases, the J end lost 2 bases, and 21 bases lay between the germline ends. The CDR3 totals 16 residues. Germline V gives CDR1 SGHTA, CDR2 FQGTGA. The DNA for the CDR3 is TGTGCCAGCTCACGGGGTTGGGTAAGGGGACAAGAGACCCAGTACTTC. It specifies CASSRGWVRGQETQYF.

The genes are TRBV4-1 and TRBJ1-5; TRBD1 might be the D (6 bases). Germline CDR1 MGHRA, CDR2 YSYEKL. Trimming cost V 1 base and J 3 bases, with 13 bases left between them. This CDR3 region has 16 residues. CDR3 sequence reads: CASSQVLWTVNQPQHF. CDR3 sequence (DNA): TGCGCCAGCAGCCAAGTACTATGGACAGTCAATCAGCCCCAGCATTTT.

The CDR3 coding sequence is TGTGCCAGCAGCTGGCGGGGACAGGGAGGGGCCAACGTCCTGACTTTC. Protein: CASSWRGQGGANVLTF. This sequence joins TRBV7-9 and TRBJ2-6, with 9 positions matching TRBD1. The V gene's germline CDR1 is SEHNR and CDR2 FQNEAQ (reference sequence). The CDR3 spans 16 residues. After removal of 4 bases from V and 4 bases from J, the junction contained 5 bases not matched to a gene. Full variable domain (rest looked up from reference TRBV7-9 and TRBJ2-6): DTGVSQNPRHKITKRGQNVTFRCDPISEHNRLYWYRQTLGQGPEFLTYFQNEAQLEKSRLLSDRFSAERPKGSFSTLEIQRTEQGDSAMYLCASSWRGQGGANVLTFGAGSRLTVL.

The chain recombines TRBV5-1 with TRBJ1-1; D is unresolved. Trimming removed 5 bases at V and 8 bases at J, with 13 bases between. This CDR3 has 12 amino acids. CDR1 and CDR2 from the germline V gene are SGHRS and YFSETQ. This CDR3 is CASRAGSSEAFF. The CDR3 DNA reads TGCGCCAGCAGAGCTGGGAGTTCCGAAGCTTTCTTT.

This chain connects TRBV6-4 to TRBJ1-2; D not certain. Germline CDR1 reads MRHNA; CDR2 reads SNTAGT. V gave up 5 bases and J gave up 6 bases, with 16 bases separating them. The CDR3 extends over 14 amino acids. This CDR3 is CASSPDRGRDGYTF. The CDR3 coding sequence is TGTGCCAGCAGTCCCGACCGCGGGAGGGATGGCTACACCTTC.